These 8 T cell receptor beta chains originate from one sample sequenced in a study of cytomegalovirus exposure and HLA in healthy donors. Primers included in the PCR were 60 Vbeta and 13 Jbeta primers. The assay was immunoSEQ multiplex PCR, and TCRdb's table has in-frame clones only and misses some. The sample gives roughly 100,000 clones, about three quarters of which show up once; about 5.7% is in the top ten. What was sequenced was PBMCs. The receptor source for this set is a woman between 18 and 29 years old in good health and CMV-seropositive.

This chain joins TRBV4-1 and TRBJ1-2; D is perhaps TRBD1 (6 bases). The V and J ends lost 2 bases and 0 bases respectively, with 10 bases between them. The V gene's germline CDR1 is MGHRA and CDR2 YSYEKL. There are 15 residues in the CDR3. CDR3 nucleotide sequence: TGCGCCAGCAGCCAACAGGGGTTTACTAACTATGGCTACACCTTC. It specifies CASSQQGFTNYGYTF.

V usage is TRBV4-1 and J usage is TRBJ2-2; D gene ambiguous. V was trimmed by 8 bases and J by 0 bases, leaving 4 bases between them. Germline V lookup: CDR1 MGHRA, CDR2 YSYEKL. CDR3 length equals 12 residues. CDR3 coding DNA: TGCGCCAGCGGCTCGAACACCGGGGAGCTGTTTTTT. Protein: CASGSNTGELFF.

This clone has only one observation. V gene TRBV7-9 combines with J gene TRBJ1-5; D gene uncertain. Germline CDR1 SEHNR, CDR2 FQNEAQ (reference sequence). V gave up 1 base and J gave up 11 bases, with 12 bases separating them. The CDR3 covers 13 residues. The CDR3 DNA is TGTGCCAGCAGCTTAGGGGCCGGGAGGGCCCAGCATTTT. Protein product: CASSLGAGRAQHF.

The chain uses TRBV6-1 and TRBJ2-5, with D possibly being TRBD2 (7 bases). The DNA end favors TRBJ2-7, so the J call may be wrong. From germline, CDR1 is MNHNS and CDR2 SASEGT. The CDR3 contains 15 residues. The CDR3 is CASSEGKGGSYEQYF. For the CDR3, the DNA is TGTGCCAGCAGTGAAGGGAAGGGGGGGTCCTACGAGCAGTACTTC.

This clone was observed a few times. The genes are TRBV19 and TRBJ2-3; TRBD2 is a possible D gene (5 bases). The CDR3 has 14 residues. Trimming removed 3 bases at V and 2 bases at J, with 9 bases between. Germline V lookup: CDR1 LNHDA, CDR2 SQIVND (reference sequence). As DNA, the CDR3 is TGTGCCAGTAGTATTCTAGCATTCACAGATACGCAGTATTTT. Translating it yields CASSILAFTDTQYF.

This clone was seen just once. J is TRBJ1-1 and V is TRBV20-1; D is undetermined. CDR3 length equals 11 residues. V lost 6 bases and J 6 bases, leaving 11 bases between the germline ends. Germline V gives CDR1 DFQATT, CDR2 SNEGSKA (reference sequence). The CDR3 coding sequence is TGCAGTGCGCCGTCCCGCGCTGAAGCTTTCTTT. Protein sequence: CSAPSRAEAFF.

The rearrangement links TRBV12-5 to TRBJ1-1, with D uncertain. The length of the CDR3 is 12 residues. CDR1 is LGHNT, CDR2 FRNRAP, per germline. V was trimmed by 6 bases and J by 1 base, leaving 6 bases between them. The chain's CDR3 is CASGPSNTEAFF. In DNA form, the CDR3 reads TGTGCTAGTGGCCCGTCGAACACTGAAGCTTTCTTT. Drawing the rest from reference TRBV12-5 and TRBJ1-1, the complete variable domain is DARVTQTPRHKVTEMGQEVTMRCQPILGHNTVFWYRQTMMQGLELLAYFRNRAPLDDSGMPKDRFSAEMPDATLATLKIQPSEPRDSAVYFCASGPSNTEAFFGQGTRLTVV.

The rearrangement links TRBV13 to TRBJ2-3; 9 bases map to TRBD2. The CDR3 has 19 residues. Germline loops: CDR1 PRHDT, CDR2 FYEKMQ (reference sequence). The V gene end was trimmed by 4 bases and the J gene end by 0 bases; junction bases not matched to a gene: 14. CDR3 in amino acids: CASSSGLAGTTYSTDTQYF. The CDR3 DNA reads TGTGCCAGCAGCTCGGGACTAGCTGGGACAACCTATAGCACAGATACGCAGTATTTT.